This record looks at one TCR beta chain sequence and its context. The antigen is unknown. The sample belongs to a study of Graves' ophthalmopathy and Graves' hyperthyroidism. The study, taken as a whole, reports: Built on 13 signatures, a model told ophthalmopathy apart from stable hyperthyroidism with about 85% sensitivity and 81.08% specificity.

For repertoire sequencing, the TCR beta CDR3 regions were amplified from RNA transcripts. Second-round multiplex PCR came after first-round RT-PCR with HTBI primers. TCRdb processed the multiplex PCR reads anew with MiXCR; each CDR3 protein has one entry. This sample carries 600,000 to 700,000 distinct CDR3 sequences, 35% to 50% of them seen once, and the ten largest clones take around 3.3%. The V gene's germline CDR1 is SQVTM and CDR2 ANQGSEA. CDR3 length equals 13 residues. V lost 8 bases, J lost 5 bases, and 18 bases lay in between. The sample comprised peripheral blood. The V and J genes are TRBV29-1 and TRBJ2-5; TRBD1 might be the D (6 bases). This TCR derives from an adult man with Graves' ophthalmopathy. CDR3 sequence reads: CSLEGGNSETQYF. DNA for the CDR3: TGCAGCTTGGAAGGGGGTAACTCGGAGACCCAGTACTTC.